This entry describes one T cell receptor beta chain. The antigen is unknown. The CDR3 is 15 residues long. The germline V gene encodes CDR1 LGHNA and CDR2 YNFKEQ. Trimming took 0 bases from V and 1 from J, leaving 7 bases between them. This sample is drawn from a study of T cell responses to AZD1222 COVID-19 vaccine. Findings of the study overall: Repertoire samples came only from after the peak T cell response.

Profiled with immunoSEQ multiplex PCR; TCRdb holds only in-frame clones, not every one. This sample has about 110,000 clones, with roughly 84% found just once. Here the sequenced sample was peripheral blood, taken on day 0 of AZD1222 vaccination. The rearrangement joins TRBV4-2 to TRBJ1-3; D not certain. The clonotype comes from an adult in good health. CDR3: CASSQESGSGNTIYF. The CDR3 nucleotides are TGTGCCAGCAGCCAAGAGTCCGGGTCTGGAAACACCATATATTTT.